Listed here are 6 T cell receptor beta chains from one sample, sequenced in a study of Graves' ophthalmopathy and Graves' hyperthyroidism. Amplified material comprised TCR beta CDR3 regions derived from RNA transcripts. In the first round, RT-PCR was carried out with HTBI primers, and a multiplex PCR formed the second round. TCRdb reprocessed the multiplex PCR reads with MiXCR, giving one entry per CDR3 protein. This sample has about 340,000 distinct CDR3 sequences, with about a sixth found just once. Sequencing was carried out using peripheral blood. Receptor source: an adult man with Graves' ophthalmopathy.

This clonotype was seen at least ten times. Here the CDR3 reads CASKVGQLNTEAFF. CDR3 nucleotide sequence: TGTGCCAGCAAAGTGGGACAGCTGAACACTGAAGCTTTCTTT. This chain connects TRBV2 to TRBJ1-1, with 7 nucleotides matching TRBD1. V lost 7 bases to trimming and J lost 0 bases; unmatched junction nucleotides: 5. The CDR3 has 14 residues. The germline V gene has CDR1 SNHLY and CDR2 FYNNEI.

The rearrangement joins TRBV24-1 to TRBJ2-3; D is unclear. CDR1 and CDR2 (germline): KGHDR, SFDVKD. The CDR3 has 14 amino acids. V lost 4 bases, J lost 0 bases, and 7 bases lay in between. The CDR3 DNA follows: TGTGCCACCAGTGACCCAATAAGCACAGATACGCAGTATTTT. It translates to CATSDPISTDTQYF.

This chain uses TRBV25-1 with TRBJ2-5, with TRBD2 matching 12 bases. The CDR3 length is 16 residues. Trimming at V came to 8 bases and at J to 4 bases, leaving 11 bases not matched to a gene. Per the germline V gene, CDR1 is MGHDK and CDR2 is SYGVNS. CDR3 sequence reads: CASGGRRLAGAETQYF. The CDR3 region has the DNA TGTGCCAGCGGGGGGCGGAGACTAGCGGGAGCAGAGACCCAGTACTTC.

The sample holds many counts of this clonotype. The V call is TRBV6-1, the J call TRBJ1-5; the D gene is possibly TRBD1 (5 bases). V was pared by 1 base and J by 0 bases, with 16 bases between. Germline V gene data show CDR1 as MNHNS and CDR2 as SASEGT. This CDR3 is built from 18 residues. This chain's CDR3 is CASSEVVRDLYSNQPQHF. CDR3 nucleotides: TGTGCCAGCAGTGAAGTCGTCCGGGACCTTTATAGCAATCAGCCCCAGCATTTT.

This clonotype was seen at least ten times. This chain links TRBV11-1 with TRBJ1-2, with D possibly being TRBD1 (6 bases). The ends were cut back, 3 bases at V and 4 bases at J, with 18 bases in the middle. From germline, CDR1 is SGHAT and CDR2 FQDESV (reference sequence). CDR3 length equals 16 residues. The DNA for the CDR3 is TGTGCCAGCAGCTTCGAACTCGACAGGCCGATCTATGGCTACACCTTC. Protein: CASSFELDRPIYGYTF.

This chain joins TRBV6-1 and TRBJ2-5; no reliable D call. The CDR3 length is 14 residues. The germline V gene has CDR1 MNHNS and CDR2 SASEGT. V shed 6 bases and J shed 1 base, with 12 bases lying between them. The CDR3 spells CASSTPNGQETQYF. In nucleotides, the CDR3 is TGTGCCAGCAGCACCCCGAATGGCCAAGAGACCCAGTACTTC.